Listed here are 18 T cell receptor beta chains from one sample, sequenced in a study of cytomegalovirus exposure and HLA in healthy donors. Vbeta (60) and Jbeta (13) primers were used in the PCR. Libraries were prepared by immunoSEQ multiplex PCR; TCRdb keeps only in-frame clonotypes and omits some of them. The data show approximately 180,000 clones, around 84% seen once. The source material was PBMCs. Source of these receptors: a woman aged 18-29 years in good health and CMV-seronegative.

This clone was recorded once. This sequence joins TRBV19 and TRBJ1-1; D call uncertain. CDR1 LNHDA and CDR2 SQIVND come from the germline V gene (reference sequence). V lost 6 bases and J 3 bases, leaving 11 bases between the germline ends. This CDR3 has 13 residues. The CDR3 protein is CASRDTTYTEAFF. The CDR3 coding sequence is TGTGCCAGTAGAGACACAACGTACACTGAAGCTTTCTTT. The full variable domain, its missing parts supplied by reference TRBV19 and TRBJ1-1, is DGGITQSPKYLFRKEGQNVTLSCEQNLNHDAMYWYRQDPGQGLRLIYYSQIVNDFQKGDIAEGYSVSREKKESFPLTVTSAQKNPTAFYLCASRDTTYTEAFFGQGTRLTVV.

The chain recombines TRBV11-2 with TRBJ1-4; D unclear. Deletions cut 0 bases from V and 7 bases from J, with 12 bases between. The germline gives CDR1 SGHAT, CDR2 FQNNGV. The CDR3 is 15 residues long. The CDR3 DNA sequence: TGTGCCAGCAGCTTAGATCCCGTTTGGAGTGAAAAACTGTTTTTT. Its translation is CASSLDPVWSEKLFF. Complete variable domain (other parts from reference TRBV11-2 and TRBJ1-4): EAGVAQSPRYKIIEKRQSVAFWCNPISGHATLYWYQQILGQGPKLLIQFQNNGVVDDSQLPKDRFSAERLKGVDSTLKIQPAKLEDSAVYLCASSLDPVWSEKLFFGSGTQLSVL.

The chain employs TRBV11-2 and TRBJ2-5; a weak D match, TRBD2 (7 bases). The J call is doubtful: the DNA matches TRBJ2-7 better. CDR1 and CDR2 from the germline V gene are SGHAT and FQNNGV. CDR3 size: 14 residues. The CDR3 is CASSSTGGPYEQYF. DNA of the CDR3: TGTGCCAGCAGCTCGACGGGGGGCCCCTACGAGCAGTACTTC.

The chain joins TRBV5-6 to TRBJ2-7; weak D call: TRBD2 (6 bases). Germline CDR1 is SGHDT and CDR2 is YYEEEE. Trimming cost V 1 base and J 6 bases, with 8 bases left between them. The CDR3 has 12 residues. The CDR3 DNA follows: TGTGCCAGCAGCTTGATGGGAGGCGAGCAGTACTTC. This sequence encodes CASSLMGGEQYF.

The chain uses TRBV6-5 and TRBJ1-1, with a tentative D call TRBD1 (5 bases). Germline CDR1 reads MNHEY; CDR2 reads SVGAGI. V dropped 4 bases and J dropped 2 bases, with 14 bases sitting between them. CDR3 size: 15 residues. In nucleotides, the CDR3 is TGTGCCAGCAGTTCCTTGACAGAACTTAACACTGAAGCTTTCTTT. Translated: CASSSLTELNTEAFF.

V gene TRBV28 combines with J gene TRBJ2-7; a possible D gene is TRBD2 (6 bases). Per germline, CDR1 MDHEN and CDR2 SYDVKM. Trimming took 6 bases from V and 12 from J, leaving 6 bases between them. This CDR3 region has 8 residues. The CDR3 protein is CASRRGYV. CDR3 DNA sequence: TGTGCCAGCAGGCGGGGGTACGTC.

The V gene is TRBV19, the J gene TRBJ2-6; the match to TRBD1 covers 7 bases. The CDR3 consists of 15 residues. J was trimmed by 0 bases and V by 9 bases; bases with no gene match: 5. Germline CDR1 LNHDA, CDR2 SQIVND (reference sequence). The CDR3 loop reads CASSQGSSGANVLTF. CDR3 sequence (DNA): TGTGCCAGCTCACAGGGGAGCTCTGGGGCCAACGTCCTGACTTTC. The entire variable domain, with the rest obtained from reference TRBV19 and TRBJ2-6, is as follows: DGGITQSPKYLFRKEGQNVTLSCEQNLNHDAMYWYRQDPGQGLRLIYYSQIVNDFQKGDIAEGYSVSREKKESFPLTVTSAQKNPTAFYLCASSQGSSGANVLTFGAGSRLTVL.

CDR3 protein: CASSQGGLAGRLGRYNEQFF. DNA for the CDR3: TGTGCCAGCAGCCAAGGGGGACTAGCGGGCCGACTGGGGCGCTACAATGAGCAGTTCTTC. The chain recombines TRBV4-2 with TRBJ2-1; 12 bases agree with TRBD2. J lost 3 bases, V lost 1 base, and 13 bases had no gene match. The germline gives CDR1 LGHNA, CDR2 YNFKEQ. This CDR3 has 20 residues.

In this sample, this clone turned up a few times. The rearrangement links TRBV5-4 to TRBJ2-7; a weak D match, TRBD2 (6 bases). Per the germline V gene, CDR1 is SGHNT and CDR2 is YYREEE (reference sequence). The CDR3 sequence is 16 residues long. Trimming left V 4 bases short and J 0 bases short, with 17 bases between. The CDR3 loop reads CASSVTGTGLSYEQYF. The CDR3 nucleotides are TGTGCCAGCAGCGTCACCGGGACTGGCCTCTCCTACGAGCAGTACTTC. Complete variable domain (other parts from reference TRBV5-4 and TRBJ2-7): ETGVTQSPTHLIKTRGQQVTLRCSSQSGHNTVSWYQQALGQGPQFIFQYYREEENGRGNFPPRFSGLQFPNYSSELNVNALELDDSALYLCASSVTGTGLSYEQYFGPGTRLTVT.

V usage is TRBV11-2 and J usage is TRBJ2-1; 7 nucleotides agree with TRBD2. With V trimmed by 4 bases and J by 7 bases, 13 bases remained unmatched. Per germline, CDR1 SGHAT and CDR2 FQNNGV. The CDR3 totals 16 residues. The CDR3 coding sequence is TGTGCCAGCAGCTACACCGGGACTATAGCCTTGAATGAGCAGTTCTTC. Translating it yields CASSYTGTIALNEQFF.

This clone appeared a single time. The V and J genes are TRBV11-2 and TRBJ2-7; 8 bases agree with TRBD1. With V trimmed by 6 bases and J by 0 bases, 4 bases remained unmatched. CDR1 and CDR2 (germline): SGHAT, FQNNGV. CDR3 length equals 14 residues. In DNA, the CDR3 is TGTGCCAGCAGGGCTACAGGGGGCTCCTACGAGCAGTACTTC. Translated, it gives CASRATGGSYEQYF. The full variable domain, with the rest looked up from reference TRBV11-2 and TRBJ2-7, is EAGVAQSPRYKIIEKRQSVAFWCNPISGHATLYWYQQILGQGPKLLIQFQNNGVVDDSQLPKDRFSAERLKGVDSTLKIQPAKLEDSAVYLCASRATGGSYEQYFGPGTRLTVT.

This chain joins TRBV7-9 and TRBJ1-1; a possible D gene is TRBD1 (5 bases). This CDR3 is built from 16 residues. V was clipped by 1 base and J by 0 bases, with 12 bases between them. Germline V CDR1 and CDR2: SEHNR, FQNEAQ (reference sequence). As DNA, the CDR3 is TGTGCCAGCAGCTTAGATGCGGGGCACATGAACACTGAAGCTTTCTTT. As protein: CASSLDAGHMNTEAFF.

This chain joins TRBV27 and TRBJ2-1; 9 bases agree with TRBD1. CDR1 is MNHEY, CDR2 SMNVEV, per germline (reference sequence). The junction had 12 bases not matched to a gene; V was cut back by 2 bases and J by 7 bases. The length of the CDR3 is 17 residues. CDR3 sequence: CASSLLPGTGNFNEQFF. In DNA, the CDR3 is TGTGCCAGCAGTTTACTACCCGGGACAGGGAACTTTAATGAGCAGTTCTTC.

The rearrangement links TRBV5-1 to TRBJ2-7; D possibly corresponds to TRBD2 (7 bases). Trimming took off 5 bases at V and 6 bases at J, with 42 bases between the two ends. The CDR3 totals 22 residues. Germline V gives CDR1 SGHRS, CDR2 YFSETQ. The CDR3 here is CASRQQWGAHVTSFVPKGEQYV. In nucleotides, the CDR3 is TGCGCCAGCAGACAGCAGTGGGGGGCGCATGTGACTAGCTTTGTACCAAAGGGCGAGCAGTACGTC.

The V gene is TRBV7-9, the J gene TRBJ2-5; 10 positions agree with TRBD2. V dropped 4 bases and J dropped 4; count of bases not matched to a gene: 6. This CDR3 comprises 15 residues. Germline V gives CDR1 SEHNR, CDR2 FQNEAQ (reference sequence). As DNA, the CDR3 is TGTGCCAGCAGCTCTCTAGCGGGAGCGGGAGAGACCCAGTACTTC. It encodes CASSSLAGAGETQYF. The entire variable domain, with the rest obtained from reference TRBV7-9 and TRBJ2-5, is as follows: DTGVSQNPRHKITKRGQNVTFRCDPISEHNRLYWYRQTLGQGPEFLTYFQNEAQLEKSRLLSDRFSAERPKGSFSTLEIQRTEQGDSAMYLCASSSLAGAGETQYFGPGTRLLVL.

This clone was seen a few times. CDR3 DNA: TGTGCCAGCAGCCAAGGCGCAAAAGATGAAAAACTGTTTTTT. Its translation: CASSQGAKDEKLFF. The V gene is TRBV4-2, the J gene TRBJ1-4; D gene ambiguous. Trimming left V 1 base short and J 6 bases short, with 9 bases between. CDR1 is LGHNA and CDR2 is YNFKEQ in the germline V gene. The CDR3 sequence is 14 residues long.

This clone was seen once. The rearrangement uses TRBV27 and TRBJ1-1; D gene unclear. Trimming shortened V by 5 bases and J by 0 bases, and 13 bases separated the two germline ends. The CDR3 runs 15 residues. Germline V gene sequence: CDR1 MNHEY, CDR2 SMNVEV (reference sequence). CDR3 loop: CASSPLTGMNTEAFF. The DNA of the CDR3 is TGTGCCAGCAGTCCCCTGACGGGGATGAACACTGAAGCTTTCTTT.

This chain connects TRBV15 to TRBJ2-4; 7 bases align to TRBD2. The CDR3 runs 18 residues. V lost 0 bases and J lost 0; bases outside the gene matches: 8. Per germline, CDR1 LNHNV and CDR2 YYDKDF (reference sequence). In DNA form, the CDR3 reads TGTGCCACCAGCAGAGATCGGGGAGGGCCCTTAGCCAAAAACATTCAGTACTTC. This codes for CATSRDRGGPLAKNIQYF.